This TCR beta chain originates from a study of blood T cell repertoires in COVID-19. Study at large: Sites in the United States, Italy and Spain provided acute and convalescent COVID-19 samples. In each case, the material was cDNA or gDNA derived from T cells, B-cell-depleted T cells, or PBMCs.

Patients in Seattle were enrolled during active infection, then followed longitudinally. The sample holds one count of this clone. Original handling: Using reference gene primer amplification, nucleated cell counts were estimated. The table came from immunoSEQ multiplex PCR; TCRdb's copy has only in-frame clones and leaves some out. V and J calls and clone size are copied from that table; D and trimming were computed from the DNA. In the table there are 200,000 to 250,000 clones, around 86% of which are singletons. Trimming took off 0 bases at V and 7 bases at J, with 13 bases between the two ends. The CDR3 has 16 residues. Germline V gene lookup returns CDR1 MNHNS and CDR2 SASEGT.

V usage is TRBV6-1 and J usage is TRBJ1-6, with D perhaps matching TRBD1 (6 bases). Sequencing was carried out using peripheral blood. This TCR came from a woman of 80 years or more with COVID-19, enrolled during active disease. CDR3 sequence reads: CASSEALYRVNSPLHF. CDR3 nucleotides: TGTGCCAGCAGTGAAGCGCTCTACAGGGTAAATTCACCCCTCCACTTT.